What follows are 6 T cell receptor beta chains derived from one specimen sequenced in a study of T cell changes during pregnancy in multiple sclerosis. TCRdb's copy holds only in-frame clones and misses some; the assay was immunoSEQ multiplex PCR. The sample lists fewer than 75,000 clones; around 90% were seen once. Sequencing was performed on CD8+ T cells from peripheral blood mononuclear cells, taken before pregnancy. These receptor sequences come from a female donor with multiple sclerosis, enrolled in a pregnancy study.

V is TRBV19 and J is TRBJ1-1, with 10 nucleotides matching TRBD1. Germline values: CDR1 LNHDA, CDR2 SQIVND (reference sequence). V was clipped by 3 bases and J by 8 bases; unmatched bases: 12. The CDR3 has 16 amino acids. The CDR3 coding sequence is TGTGCCAGTAGTATTTCTCTGGGACAGGGGACCGGGGAAGCTTTCTTT. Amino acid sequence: CASSISLGQGTGEAFF.

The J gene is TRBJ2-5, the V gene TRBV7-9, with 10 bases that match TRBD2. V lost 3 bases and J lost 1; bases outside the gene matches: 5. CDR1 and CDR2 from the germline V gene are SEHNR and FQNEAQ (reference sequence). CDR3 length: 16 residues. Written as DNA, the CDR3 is TGTGCCAGCAGCTTCCCGGGACTAGCGCTCCAAGAGACCCAGTACTTC. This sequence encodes CASSFPGLALQETQYF.

This CDR3 reads CSVDQFEGAFF. CDR3 bases: TGCAGCGTTGACCAGTTCGAAGGAGCGTTCTTC. The rearrangement links TRBV29-1 to TRBJ2-1, with D uncertain. CDR3 size: 11 residues. Germline loops: CDR1 SQVTM, CDR2 ANQGSEA. V was pared by 3 bases and J by 15 bases, with 15 bases between.

CDR3 sequence: CASSEGHSSSGNTIYF. CDR3 coding DNA: TGCGCCAGCAGCGAGGGACACTCGAGCTCTGGAAACACCATATATTTT. The chain combines TRBV5-1 with TRBJ1-3; possible D gene TRBD1, 6 bases. This CDR3 is 16 amino acids long. Trimming left V 4 bases short and J 0 bases short, with 14 bases between. Germline CDR1 is SGHRS and CDR2 is YFSETQ.

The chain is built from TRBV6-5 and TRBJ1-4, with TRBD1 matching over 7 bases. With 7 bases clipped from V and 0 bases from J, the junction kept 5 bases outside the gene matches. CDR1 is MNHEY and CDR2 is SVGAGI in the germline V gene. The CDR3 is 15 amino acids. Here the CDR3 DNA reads TGTGCCAGCAAGCTCGACAGGGCAACTAATGAAAAACTGTTTTTT. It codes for CASKLDRATNEKLFF.

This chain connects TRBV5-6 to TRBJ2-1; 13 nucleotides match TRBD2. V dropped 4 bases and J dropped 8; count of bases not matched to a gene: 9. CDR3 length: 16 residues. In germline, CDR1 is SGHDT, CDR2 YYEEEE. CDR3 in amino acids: CASSLGLAGARDEQFF. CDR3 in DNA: TGTGCCAGCAGCCTTGGACTAGCGGGGGCCCGGGATGAGCAGTTCTTC.